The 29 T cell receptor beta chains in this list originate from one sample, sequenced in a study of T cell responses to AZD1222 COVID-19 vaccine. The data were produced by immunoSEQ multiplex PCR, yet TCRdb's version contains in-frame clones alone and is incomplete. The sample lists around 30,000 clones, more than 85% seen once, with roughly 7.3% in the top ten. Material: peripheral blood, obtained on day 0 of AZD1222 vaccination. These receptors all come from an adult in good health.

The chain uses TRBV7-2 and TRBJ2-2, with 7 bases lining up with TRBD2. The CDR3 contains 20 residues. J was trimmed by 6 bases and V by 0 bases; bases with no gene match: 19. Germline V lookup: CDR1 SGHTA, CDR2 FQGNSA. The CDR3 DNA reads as TGTGCCAGCAGCTTAGCGCTCGGCCATAGGGAGGGAGGGCCGGCCGGGGAGCTGTTTTTT. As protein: CASSLALGHREGGPAGELFF.

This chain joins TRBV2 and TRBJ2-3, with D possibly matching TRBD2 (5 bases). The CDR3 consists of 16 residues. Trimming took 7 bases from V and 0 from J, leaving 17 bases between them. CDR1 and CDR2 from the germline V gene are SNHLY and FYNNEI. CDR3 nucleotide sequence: TGTGCCAGCACTGCTTGGCGGGCTTCTAGCACAGATACGCAGTATTTT. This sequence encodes CASTAWRASSTDTQYF. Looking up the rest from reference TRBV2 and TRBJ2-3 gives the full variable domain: EPEVTQTPSHQVTQMGQEVILRCVPISNHLYFYWYRQILGQKVEFLVSFYNNEISEKSEIFDDQFSVERPDGSNFTLKIRSTKLEDSAMYFCASTAWRASSTDTQYFGPGTRLTVL.

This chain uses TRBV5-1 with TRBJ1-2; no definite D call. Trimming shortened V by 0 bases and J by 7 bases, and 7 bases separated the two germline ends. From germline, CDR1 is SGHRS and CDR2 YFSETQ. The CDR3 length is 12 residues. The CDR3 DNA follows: TGCGCCAGCAGCTTGGATGGTTTTGGCTACACCTTC. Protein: CASSLDGFGYTF.

The CDR3 here is CASPRKTGELFF. In DNA, the CDR3 is TGTGCCTCCCCAAGAAAAACCGGGGAGCTGTTTTTT. The genes are TRBV30 and TRBJ2-2; D is undetermined. V lost 7 bases to trimming and J lost 5 bases, with 11 bases between them. CDR1 GTSNPN and CDR2 SVGIG come from the germline V gene (reference sequence). The CDR3 has 12 amino acids.

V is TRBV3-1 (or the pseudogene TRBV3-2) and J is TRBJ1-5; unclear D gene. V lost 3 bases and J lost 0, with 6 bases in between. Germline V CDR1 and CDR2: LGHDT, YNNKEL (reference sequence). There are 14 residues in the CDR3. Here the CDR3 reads CASSQGISNQPQHF. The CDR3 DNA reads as TGTGCCAGCAGCCAGGGGATTAGCAATCAGCCCCAGCATTTT.

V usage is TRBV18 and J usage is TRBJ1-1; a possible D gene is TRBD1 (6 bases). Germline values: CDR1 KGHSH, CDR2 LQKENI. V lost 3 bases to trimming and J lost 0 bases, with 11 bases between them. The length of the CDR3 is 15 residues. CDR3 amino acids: CASSPDSSMNTEAFF. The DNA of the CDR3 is TGTGCCAGCTCACCGGACAGTTCGATGAACACTGAAGCTTTCTTT.

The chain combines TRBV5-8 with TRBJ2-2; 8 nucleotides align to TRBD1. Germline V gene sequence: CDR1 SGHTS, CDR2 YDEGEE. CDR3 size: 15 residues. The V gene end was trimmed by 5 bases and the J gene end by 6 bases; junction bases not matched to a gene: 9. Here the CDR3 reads CASRRTGSISGELFF. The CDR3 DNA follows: TGTGCCAGCAGAAGGACAGGGAGTATTTCCGGGGAGCTGTTTTTT.

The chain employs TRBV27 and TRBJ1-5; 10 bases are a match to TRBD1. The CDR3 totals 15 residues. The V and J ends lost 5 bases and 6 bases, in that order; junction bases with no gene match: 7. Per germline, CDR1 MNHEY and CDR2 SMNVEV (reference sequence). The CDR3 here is CASSISGTGVQPQHF. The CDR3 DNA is TGTGCCAGCAGTATCTCCGGGACAGGGGTTCAGCCCCAGCATTTT.

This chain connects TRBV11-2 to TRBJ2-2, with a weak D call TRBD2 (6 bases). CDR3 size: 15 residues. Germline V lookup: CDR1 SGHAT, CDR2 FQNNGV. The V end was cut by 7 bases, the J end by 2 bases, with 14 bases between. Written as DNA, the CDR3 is TGTGCCAGCATATCCTCTAGCGTCAACACCGGGGAGCTGTTTTTT. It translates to CASISSSVNTGELFF.

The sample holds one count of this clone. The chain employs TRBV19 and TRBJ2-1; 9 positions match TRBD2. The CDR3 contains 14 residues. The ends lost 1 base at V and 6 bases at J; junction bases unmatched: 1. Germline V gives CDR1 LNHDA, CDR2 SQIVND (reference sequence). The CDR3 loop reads CASSIGLAVNEQFF. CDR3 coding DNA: TGTGCCAGTAGTATAGGACTAGCGGTCAATGAGCAGTTCTTC.

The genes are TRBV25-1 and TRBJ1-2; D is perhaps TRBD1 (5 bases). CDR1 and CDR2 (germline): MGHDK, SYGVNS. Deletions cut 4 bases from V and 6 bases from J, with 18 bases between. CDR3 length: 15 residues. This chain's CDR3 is CASSVGEGLGNGYTF. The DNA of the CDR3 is TGTGCCAGCAGTGTGGGAGAGGGGCTTGGGAATGGCTACACCTTC.

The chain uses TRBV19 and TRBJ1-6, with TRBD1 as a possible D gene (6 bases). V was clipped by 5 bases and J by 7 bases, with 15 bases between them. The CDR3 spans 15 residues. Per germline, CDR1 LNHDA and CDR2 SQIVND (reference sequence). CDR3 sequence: CASSWTVQENSPLHF. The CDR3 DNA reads TGTGCCAGTAGTTGGACAGTCCAAGAAAATTCACCCCTCCACTTT.

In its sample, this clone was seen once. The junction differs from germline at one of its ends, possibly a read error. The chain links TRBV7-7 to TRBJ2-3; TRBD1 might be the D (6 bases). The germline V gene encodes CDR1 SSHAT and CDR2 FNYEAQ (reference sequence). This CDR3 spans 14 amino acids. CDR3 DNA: TGTGCTAGCAGCCCAGGACAGACAGCAGATACGCAGTATTTT. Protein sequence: CASSPGQTADTQYF. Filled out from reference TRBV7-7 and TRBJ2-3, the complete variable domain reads GAGVSQSPRYKVTKRGQDVTLRCDPISSHATLYWYQQALGQGPEFLTYFNYEAQPDKSGLPSDRFSAERPEGSISTLTIQRTEQRDSAMYRCASSPGQTADTQYFGPGTRLTVL.

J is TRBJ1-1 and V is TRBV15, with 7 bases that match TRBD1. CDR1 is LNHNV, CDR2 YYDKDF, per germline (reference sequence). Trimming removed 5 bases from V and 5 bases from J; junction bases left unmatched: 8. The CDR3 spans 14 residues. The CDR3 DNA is TGTGCCACCAGCCGACAGGGCCCAATGACTGAAGCTTTCTTT. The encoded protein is CATSRQGPMTEAFF. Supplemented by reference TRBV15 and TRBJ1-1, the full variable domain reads DAMVIQNPRYQVTQFGKPVTLSCSQTLNHNVMYWYQQKSSQAPKLLFHYYDKDFNNEADTPDNFQSRRPNTSFCFLDIRSPGLGDTAMYLCATSRQGPMTEAFFGQGTRLTVV.

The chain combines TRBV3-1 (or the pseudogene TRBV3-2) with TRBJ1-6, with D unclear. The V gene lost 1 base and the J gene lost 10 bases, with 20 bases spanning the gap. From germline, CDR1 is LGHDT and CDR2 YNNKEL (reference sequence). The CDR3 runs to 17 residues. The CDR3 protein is CASSQVPAPTRGSPLHF. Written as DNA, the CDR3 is TGTGCCAGCAGCCAAGTTCCCGCCCCAACCAGAGGGTCACCCCTCCACTTT.

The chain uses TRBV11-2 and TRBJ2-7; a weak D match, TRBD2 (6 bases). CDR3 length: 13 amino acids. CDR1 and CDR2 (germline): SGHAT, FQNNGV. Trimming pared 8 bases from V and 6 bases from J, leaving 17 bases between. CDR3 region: CASDSGSALEQYF. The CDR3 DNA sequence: TGTGCCAGCGATTCCGGGAGTGCCCTCGAGCAGTACTTC.

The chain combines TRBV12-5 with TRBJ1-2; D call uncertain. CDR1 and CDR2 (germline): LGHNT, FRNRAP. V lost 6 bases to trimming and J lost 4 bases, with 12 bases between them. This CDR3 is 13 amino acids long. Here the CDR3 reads CASGPGTRYGYTF. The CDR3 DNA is TGTGCTAGTGGCCCAGGCACCCGCTATGGCTACACCTTC.

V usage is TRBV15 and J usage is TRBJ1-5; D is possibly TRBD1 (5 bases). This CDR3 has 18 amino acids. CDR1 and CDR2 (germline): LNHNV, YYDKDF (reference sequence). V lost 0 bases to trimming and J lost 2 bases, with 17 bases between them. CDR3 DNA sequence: TGTGCCACCAGCAGAGATCAGAAAGGGGTTGTGGGCAATCAGCCCCAGCATTTT. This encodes CATSRDQKGVVGNQPQHF.

The CDR3 spells CASRQVGFTEAFF. The DNA of the CDR3 is TGCGCCAGCAGACAGGTAGGGTTCACTGAAGCTTTCTTT. The chain uses TRBV5-1 and TRBJ1-1; D is possibly TRBD1 (5 bases). Trimming removed 5 bases from V and 4 bases from J, with 12 bases in between. The CDR3 extends over 13 amino acids. CDR1 and CDR2 from the germline V gene are SGHRS and YFSETQ.

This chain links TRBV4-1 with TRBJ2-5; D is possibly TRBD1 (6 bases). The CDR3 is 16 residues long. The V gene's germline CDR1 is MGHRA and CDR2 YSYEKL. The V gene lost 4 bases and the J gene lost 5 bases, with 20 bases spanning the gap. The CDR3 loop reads CASSRRGGGLGETQYF. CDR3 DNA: TGCGCCAGCAGCCGTCGGGGTGGGGGCTTAGGTGAGACCCAGTACTTC.

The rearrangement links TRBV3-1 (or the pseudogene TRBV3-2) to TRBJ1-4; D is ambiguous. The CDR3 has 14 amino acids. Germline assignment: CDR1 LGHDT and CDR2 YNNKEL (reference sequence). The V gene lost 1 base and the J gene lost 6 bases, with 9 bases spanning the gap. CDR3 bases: TGTGCCAGCAGCCAAGGCAGAAATGATGAAAAACTGTTTTTT. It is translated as CASSQGRNDEKLFF.

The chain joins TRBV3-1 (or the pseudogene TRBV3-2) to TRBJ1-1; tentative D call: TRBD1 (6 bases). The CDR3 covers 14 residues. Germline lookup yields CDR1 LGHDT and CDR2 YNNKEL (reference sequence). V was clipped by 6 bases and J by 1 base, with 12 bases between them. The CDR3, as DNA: TGTGCCAGCAGGAAAAAGACAGGGAACACTGAAGCTTTCTTT. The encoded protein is CASRKKTGNTEAFF.

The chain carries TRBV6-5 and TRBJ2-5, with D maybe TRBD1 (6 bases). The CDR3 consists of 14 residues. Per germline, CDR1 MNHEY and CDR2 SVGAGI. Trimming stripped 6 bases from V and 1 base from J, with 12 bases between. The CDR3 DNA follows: TGTGCCAGCAGCCCCGGGACATCCCAAGAGACCCAGTACTTC. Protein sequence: CASSPGTSQETQYF.

Here the CDR3 reads CASSQSYCYGYTF. The CDR3 DNA reads as TGCGCCAGCAGTCAATCCTACTGCTATGGCTACACCTTC. The chain joins TRBV23-1 to TRBJ1-2, with unresolved D. TRBV23-1 is an open reading frame, and its role is uncertain. The CDR3 totals 13 residues. Trimming removed 0 bases at V and 4 bases at J, with 6 bases between.

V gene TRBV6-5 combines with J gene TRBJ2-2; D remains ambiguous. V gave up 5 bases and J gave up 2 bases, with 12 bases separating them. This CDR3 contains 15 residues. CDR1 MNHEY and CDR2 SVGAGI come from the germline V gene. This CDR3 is CASSNQYGNTGELFF. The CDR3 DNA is TGTGCCAGCAGTAACCAATATGGTAACACCGGGGAGCTGTTTTTT.

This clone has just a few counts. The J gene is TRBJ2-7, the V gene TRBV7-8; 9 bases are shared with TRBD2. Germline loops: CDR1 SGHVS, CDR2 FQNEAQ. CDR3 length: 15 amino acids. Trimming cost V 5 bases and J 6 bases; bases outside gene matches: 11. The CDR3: CASSPPSGLAFEQYF. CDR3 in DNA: TGTGCCAGCAGCCCGCCATCTGGACTAGCGTTCGAGCAGTACTTC. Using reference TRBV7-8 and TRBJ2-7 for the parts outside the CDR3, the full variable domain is GAGVSQSPRYKVAKRGQDVALRCDPISGHVSLFWYQQALGQGPEFLTYFQNEAQLDKSGLPSDRFFAERPEGSVSTLKIQRTQQEDSAVYLCASSPPSGLAFEQYFGPGTRLTVT.

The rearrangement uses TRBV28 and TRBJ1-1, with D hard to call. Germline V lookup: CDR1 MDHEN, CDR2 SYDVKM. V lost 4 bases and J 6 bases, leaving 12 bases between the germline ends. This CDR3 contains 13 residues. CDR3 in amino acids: CASSSPGKSEAFF. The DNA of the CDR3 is TGTGCCAGCAGTTCCCCGGGGAAGTCTGAAGCTTTCTTT.

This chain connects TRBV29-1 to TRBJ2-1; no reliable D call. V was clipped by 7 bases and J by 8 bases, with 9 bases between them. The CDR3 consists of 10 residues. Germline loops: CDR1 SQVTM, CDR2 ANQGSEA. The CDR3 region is CSAQRDEQFF. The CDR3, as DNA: TGCAGCGCCCAGCGTGATGAGCAGTTCTTC.

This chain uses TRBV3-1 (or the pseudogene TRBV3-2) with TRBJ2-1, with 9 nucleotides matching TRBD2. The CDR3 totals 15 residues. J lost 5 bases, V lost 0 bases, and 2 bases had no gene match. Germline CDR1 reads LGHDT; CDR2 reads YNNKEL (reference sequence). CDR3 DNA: TGTGCCAGCAGCCAAGATCGCGGGGGGGACAATGAGCAGTTCTTC. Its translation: CASSQDRGGDNEQFF.